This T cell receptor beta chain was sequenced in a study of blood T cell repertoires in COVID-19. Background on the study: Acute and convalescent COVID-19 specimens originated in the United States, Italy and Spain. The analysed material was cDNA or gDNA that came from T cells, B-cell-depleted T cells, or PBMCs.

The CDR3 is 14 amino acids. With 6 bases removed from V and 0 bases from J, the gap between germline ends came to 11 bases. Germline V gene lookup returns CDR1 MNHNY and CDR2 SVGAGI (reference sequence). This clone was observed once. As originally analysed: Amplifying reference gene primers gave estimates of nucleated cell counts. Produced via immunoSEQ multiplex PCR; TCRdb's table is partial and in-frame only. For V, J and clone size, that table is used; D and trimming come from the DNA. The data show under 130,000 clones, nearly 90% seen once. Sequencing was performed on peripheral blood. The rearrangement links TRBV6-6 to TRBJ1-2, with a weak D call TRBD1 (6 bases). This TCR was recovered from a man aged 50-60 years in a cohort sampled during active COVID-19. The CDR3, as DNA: TGTGCCAGCAGCAGGGGTCTAGCTAACTATGGCTACACCTTC. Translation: CASSRGLANYGYTF.